This T cell receptor beta chain came from a study of blood T cell repertoires in COVID-19. Here immunoSEQ multiplex PCR was the method, and the copy in TCRdb shows in-frame clones only, minus some. The repertoire includes 300,000 to 450,000 clones, around 89% of them detected once, and approximately 3% sits in the top ten. Germline V CDR1 and CDR2: SGHTA, FQGNSA. The trim removed 2 bases at V and 5 bases at J, leaving 14 bases unmatched. The CDR3 is 18 amino acids. The sample consisted of peripheral blood. V is TRBV7-2 and J is TRBJ2-5; the match to TRBD2 covers 10 bases. The source is a young woman with COVID-19, enrolled during active disease. CDR3 sequence (DNA): TGTGCCAGCAGCTTAAGGGGGGCTAGCGGGAGTAGTTGGGAGACCCAGTACTTC. Translating gives CASSLRGASGSSWETQYF.